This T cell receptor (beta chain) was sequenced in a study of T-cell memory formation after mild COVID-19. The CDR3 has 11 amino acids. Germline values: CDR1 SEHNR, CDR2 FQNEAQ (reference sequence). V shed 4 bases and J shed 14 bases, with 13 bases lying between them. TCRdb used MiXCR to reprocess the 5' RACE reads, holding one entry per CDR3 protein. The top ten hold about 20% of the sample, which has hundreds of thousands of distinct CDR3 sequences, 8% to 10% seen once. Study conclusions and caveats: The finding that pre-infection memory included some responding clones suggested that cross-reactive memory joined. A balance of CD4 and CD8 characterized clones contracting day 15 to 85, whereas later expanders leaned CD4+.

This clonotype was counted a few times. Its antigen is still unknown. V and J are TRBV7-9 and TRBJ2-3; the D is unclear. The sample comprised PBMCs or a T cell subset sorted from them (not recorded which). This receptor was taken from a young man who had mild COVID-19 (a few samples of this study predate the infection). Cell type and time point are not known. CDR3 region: CASSSRLVPYF. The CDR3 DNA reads TGTGCCAGCAGCTCCAGACTCGTTCCGTATTTT. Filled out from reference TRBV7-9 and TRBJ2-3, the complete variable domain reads DTGVSQNPRHKITKRGQNVTFRCDPISEHNRLYWYRQTLGQGPEFLTYFQNEAQLEKSRLLSDRFSAERPKGSFSTLEIQRTEQGDSAMYLCASSSRLVPYFGPGTRLTVL.